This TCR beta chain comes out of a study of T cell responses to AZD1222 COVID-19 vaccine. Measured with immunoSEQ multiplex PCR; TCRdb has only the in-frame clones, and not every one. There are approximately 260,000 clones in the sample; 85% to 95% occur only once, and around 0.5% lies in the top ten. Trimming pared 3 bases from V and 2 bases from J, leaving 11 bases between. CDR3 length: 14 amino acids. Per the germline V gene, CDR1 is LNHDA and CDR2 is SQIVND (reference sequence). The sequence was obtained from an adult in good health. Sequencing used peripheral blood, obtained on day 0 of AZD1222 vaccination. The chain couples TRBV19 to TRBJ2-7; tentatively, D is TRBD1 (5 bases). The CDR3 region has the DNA TGTGCCAGTAGTATGGCCCCAGGGACCTACGAGCAGTACTTC. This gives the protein CASSMAPGTYEQYF.